Below, 2 T cell receptor beta chains from the same sample are listed, as sequenced in a study of T cell responses to AZD1222 COVID-19 vaccine. Sequenced by immunoSEQ multiplex PCR; TCRdb stores in-frame clones only, minus some. The sample holds about 140,000 clones, 80% to 90% seen once. The specimen comprised peripheral blood, sampled on day 0 of AZD1222 vaccination. These receptors were collected from an adult in good health.

This clone was detected once. A read error may produce the germline difference seen at one junction end. The rearrangement links TRBV10-3 to TRBJ1-5; D is unclear. CDR1 ENHRY and CDR2 SYGVKD come from the germline V gene. This CDR3 contains 19 residues. The CDR3 spells CAISESLGRQGSSDQPQHF. The CDR3 coding sequence is TGTGCCATCAGTGAGTCTTTAGGTCGACAAGGGAGTAGCGATCAGCCCCAGCATTTT.

The V gene is TRBV5-6, the J gene TRBJ2-7; TRBD1 agrees at 7 bases. The CDR3 is 16 residues long. The germline V gene has CDR1 SGHDT and CDR2 YYEEEE. V lost 2 bases and J lost 0; bases outside the gene matches: 8. The CDR3 DNA sequence: TGTGCCAGCAGCTTACGGACAGGCGCCTTCTCCTACGAGCAGTACTTC. It codes for CASSLRTGAFSYEQYF.